The 10 T cell receptor beta chains presented below share a single source sample, sequenced in a study of molecular identifiers for immune sequencing clone quantification. A single record per CDR3 protein comes from TCRdb applying MiXCR to the PCR reads. The data show 300,000 to 400,000 distinct CDR3 sequences, with over 20% seen just once and about 0.79% held by the top ten. Sequenced input: naive CD8+ T cells from blood, with Jurkat cell RNA spiked in. As to subset: FACS-sorted CD8+CD4-CCR7+CD45RA+ naive T cells. These receptors were taken from a human donor in good health. Some libraries in this study had Jurkat cell RNA spiked in.

The chain has TRBV20-1 and TRBJ2-7, with D perhaps TRBD2 (5 bases). Germline assignment: CDR1 DFQATT and CDR2 SNEGSKA (reference sequence). Trimming removed 4 bases at V and 3 bases at J, with 22 bases between. The length of the CDR3 is 16 residues. The CDR3 nucleotides read TGCAGTGCTAAATCTTTCGGGGAACGTCTTAACTACGAGCAGTACTTC. This codes for CSAKSFGERLNYEQYF.

This clonotype was seen at least ten times. The genes are TRBV12-3 or TRBV12-4 and TRBJ2-3; D unresolved. This CDR3 spans 12 amino acids. V shed 1 base and J shed 10 bases, with 9 bases lying between them. The CDR3 DNA reads TGTGCCAGCAGTTTAGGCACCACACCGCAGTATTTT. It is translated as CASSLGTTPQYF.

In this sample, this clonotype turned up many times. V and J are TRBV11-2 and TRBJ1-1; no reliable D call. The CDR3 length is 12 residues. Per germline, CDR1 SGHAT and CDR2 FQNNGV. V lost 7 bases to trimming and J lost 7 bases, with 13 bases between them. DNA of the CDR3: TGTGCCAGCATCTGGGCGGTTGGTGAAGCTTTCTTT. Encoded protein: CASIWAVGEAFF.

This clonotype was seen repeatedly, ten times or more. The chain joins TRBV20-1 to TRBJ1-1; possibly TRBD1 for D (6 bases). The ends were cut back, 6 bases at V and 6 bases at J, with 14 bases in the middle. The CDR3 extends over 12 amino acids. The V gene's germline CDR1 is DFQATT and CDR2 SNEGSKA (reference sequence). The CDR3 region has the DNA TGCAGTGCAATCACAGGGTCCTCTGAAGCTTTCTTT. As protein: CSAITGSSEAFF.

At least ten counts were recorded for this clonotype. The chain joins TRBV4-1 to TRBJ2-7, with 8 bases identical to TRBD1. CDR3 length: 15 residues. V was pared by 5 bases and J by 2 bases, with 8 bases of the junction left unmatched. Germline V gives CDR1 MGHRA, CDR2 YSYEKL. The DNA for the CDR3 is TGCGCCAGCAGCTATCGGACAGGGTATGCCTACGAGCAGTACTTC. It is translated as CASSYRTGYAYEQYF.

This clonotype has a count of ten or more. V and J are TRBV7-2 and TRBJ1-1, with a tentative D call TRBD1 (5 bases). CDR1 and CDR2 (germline): SGHTA, FQGNSA. V lost 1 base and J lost 4, with 13 bases in between. The CDR3 covers 15 residues. The CDR3 DNA reads as TGTGCCAGCAGCTTAGGTCTGGGGGAGTTCACTGAAGCTTTCTTT. As protein: CASSLGLGEFTEAFF.

This clonotype has at least ten counts. This rearrangement joins TRBV4-3 to TRBJ2-7, with 8 bases lining up with TRBD1. This CDR3 is 15 amino acids long. Germline lookup yields CDR1 LGHNA and CDR2 YSLEER. Unmatched junction bases numbered 5, after V lost 1 base and J lost 3 bases. CDR3 DNA: TGCGCCAGCAGCCAAGGTTCGGGACAGGTCTACGAGCAGTACTTC. This codes for CASSQGSGQVYEQYF.

This clonotype has a count of ten or more. V is TRBV4-1 and J is TRBJ1-2; 7 bases align to TRBD1. The CDR3 spans 14 residues. The V and J ends lost 1 base and 4 bases, in that order; junction bases with no gene match: 3. Germline-derived CDR1 and CDR2 are MGHRA and YSYEKL. This CDR3 reads CASSQVGGGYGYTF. Written as DNA, the CDR3 is TGCGCCAGCAGCCAAGTAGGGGGCGGCTATGGCTACACCTTC.

The chain has TRBV2 and TRBJ2-7, with 7 nucleotides matching TRBD1. The CDR3 is made up of 12 amino acids. Germline loops: CDR1 SNHLY, CDR2 FYNNEI. V was pared by 7 bases and J by 7 bases, with 7 bases of the junction left unmatched. The DNA of the CDR3 is TGTGCCAGCACCCAAACAGGGGTGGAGCAGTACTTC. Encoded protein: CASTQTGVEQYF.

Many counts were recorded for this clonotype. V gene TRBV28 combines with J gene TRBJ2-7, with 8 bases aligning to TRBD2. The CDR3 consists of 15 residues. CDR1 and CDR2 (germline): MDHEN, SYDVKM. V trimming: 5 bases; J trimming: 4 bases; junction bases outside the gene matches: 10. The CDR3 DNA follows: TGTGCCAGCAGTCCGGTAGCGGGACTGCAGTACGAGCAGTACTTC. Translated: CASSPVAGLQYEQYF.